The 10 T cell receptor beta chains reported below all come from one sample, sequenced in a study of T cell responses to AZD1222 COVID-19 vaccine. Using immunoSEQ multiplex PCR, the repertoire was profiled, and TCRdb retains in-frame clones only, with some absent. The sample carries about 130,000 clones, 89% recorded once. The source material was peripheral blood, sampled on day 0 of AZD1222 vaccination. The receptor source for this set is an adult in good health.

This chain links TRBV11-2 with TRBJ1-4; possible D gene TRBD1, 5 bases. Germline CDR1 reads SGHAT; CDR2 reads FQNNGV. V lost 0 bases to trimming and J lost 2 bases, with 10 bases between them. CDR3 size: 16 residues. CDR3 bases: TGTGCCAGCAGCTTAGATCTCCGGGGCACTAATGAAAAACTGTTTTTT. It translates to CASSLDLRGTNEKLFF.

This rearrangement joins TRBV9 to TRBJ2-1; 9 nucleotides agree with TRBD2. Germline CDR1 is SGDLS and CDR2 is YYNGEE. The CDR3 spans 16 residues. Germline trimming cut 4 bases from V and 2 bases from J; bases unmatched to any gene: 7. The CDR3 region is CASSPPGGRAYNEQFF. Here the CDR3 DNA reads TGTGCCAGCAGCCCCCCCGGCGGGAGGGCCTACAATGAGCAGTTCTTC.

V usage is TRBV7-2 and J usage is TRBJ2-3, with TRBD2 identical over 8 bases. Germline V CDR1 and CDR2: SGHTA, FQGNSA. V gave up 6 bases and J gave up 1 base; unmatched junction bases: 9. This CDR3 contains 16 residues. Here the CDR3 reads CASSPRAGDRTDTQYF. In DNA form, the CDR3 reads TGTGCCAGCAGTCCCCGAGCGGGGGACCGCACAGATACGCAGTATTTT.

With respect to this clone: The DNA is omitted, as the CDR3 cannot be located on it reliably, and the CDR3 follows TCRdb's listing. The rearrangement links TRBV12-2 to TRBJ2-7; the table's D gene call, TRBD1, was not cross checked with the DNA. TRBV12-2 is deemed a pseudogene. The length of the CDR3 is 16 amino acids, counting both ends. The CDR3 sequence: CASRLEVGQGSYEQYF.

The DNA for the CDR3 is TGTGCCAGTAGTAGAGAGGGGGGTAATAGCAATCAGCCCCAGCATTTT. Translating gives CASSREGGNSNQPQHF. This chain joins TRBV19 and TRBJ1-5, with a possible D match to TRBD1 (6 bases). Trimming cost V 4 bases and J 0 bases, with 13 bases left between them. This CDR3 has 16 amino acids. CDR1 is LNHDA, CDR2 SQIVND, per germline (reference sequence).

The V call is TRBV6-5, the J call TRBJ1-2, with D uncertain. CDR3 length: 14 residues. Trimming took 6 bases from V and 4 from J, leaving 15 bases between them. Germline loops: CDR1 MNHEY, CDR2 SVGAGI. The DNA of the CDR3 is TGTGCCAGCAGAGTAGGGTATTTACCCTATGGCTACACCTTC. Amino acids: CASRVGYLPYGYTF.

This chain joins TRBV6-5 and TRBJ1-1; D gene unclear. Germline loops: CDR1 MNHEY, CDR2 SVGAGI. The germline V and J ends were trimmed by 4 bases and 3 bases, with 3 bases remaining between them. The CDR3 length is 11 residues. The CDR3 here is CASSSYTEAFF. As DNA, the CDR3 is TGTGCCAGCAGTTCCTACACTGAAGCTTTCTTT.

This chain joins TRBV7-2 and TRBJ1-5; D remains ambiguous. The CDR3 contains 16 residues. CDR1 SGHTA and CDR2 FQGNSA come from the germline V gene. The V and J ends lost 1 base and 2 bases respectively, with 12 bases between them. The CDR3 sequence is CASSLVAPLGNQPQHF. The DNA of the CDR3 is TGTGCCAGCAGCTTAGTCGCGCCGCTCGGCAATCAGCCCCAGCATTTT.

The chain has TRBV6-4 and TRBJ1-6; D call uncertain. The CDR3 spans 13 residues. Trimming took off 5 bases at V and 9 bases at J, with 11 bases between the two ends. Germline V CDR1 and CDR2: MRHNA, SNTAGT. CDR3 loop: CASSQSSISPLHF. CDR3 nucleotides: TGTGCCAGCAGTCAATCTTCCATTTCACCCCTCCACTTT.

The chain is built from TRBV19 and TRBJ1-2; D possibly corresponds to TRBD1 (5 bases). Trimming removed 3 bases at V and 6 bases at J, with 20 bases between. This CDR3 is built from 16 residues. The germline gives CDR1 LNHDA, CDR2 SQIVND (reference sequence). CDR3 sequence reads: CASSIGGSDILNGYTF. DNA for the CDR3: TGTGCCAGTAGTATCGGGGGATCGGACATTCTGAATGGCTACACCTTC.